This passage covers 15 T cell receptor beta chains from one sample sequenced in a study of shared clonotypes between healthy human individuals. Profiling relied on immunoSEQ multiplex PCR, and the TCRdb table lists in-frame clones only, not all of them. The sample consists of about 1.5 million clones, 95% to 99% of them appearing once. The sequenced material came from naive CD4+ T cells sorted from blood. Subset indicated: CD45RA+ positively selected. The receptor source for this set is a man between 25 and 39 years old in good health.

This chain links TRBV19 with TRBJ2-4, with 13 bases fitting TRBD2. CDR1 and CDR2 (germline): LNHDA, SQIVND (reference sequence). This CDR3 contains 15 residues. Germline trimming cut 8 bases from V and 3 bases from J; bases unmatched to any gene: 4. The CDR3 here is CASCGLAGVKNIQYF. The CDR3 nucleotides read TGTGCCAGTTGCGGACTAGCGGGAGTCAAAAACATTCAGTACTTC. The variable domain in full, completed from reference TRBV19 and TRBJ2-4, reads DGGITQSPKYLFRKEGQNVTLSCEQNLNHDAMYWYRQDPGQGLRLIYYSQIVNDFQKGDIAEGYSVSREKKESFPLTVTSAQKNPTAFYLCASCGLAGVKNIQYFGAGTRLSVL.

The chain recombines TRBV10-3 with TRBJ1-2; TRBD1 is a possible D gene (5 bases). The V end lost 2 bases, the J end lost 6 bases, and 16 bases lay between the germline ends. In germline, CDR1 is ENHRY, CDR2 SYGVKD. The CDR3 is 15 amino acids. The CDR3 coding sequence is TGTGCCATCAGTGAGGCCACTCGACAGTATGATGGCTACACCTTC. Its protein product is CAISEATRQYDGYTF.

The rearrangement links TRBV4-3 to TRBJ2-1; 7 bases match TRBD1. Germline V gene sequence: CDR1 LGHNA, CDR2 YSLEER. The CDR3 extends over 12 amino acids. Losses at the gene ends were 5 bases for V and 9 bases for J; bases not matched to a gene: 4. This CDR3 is CASSSAGGEQFF. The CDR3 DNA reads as TGCGCCAGCAGCTCAGCAGGGGGTGAGCAGTTCTTC.

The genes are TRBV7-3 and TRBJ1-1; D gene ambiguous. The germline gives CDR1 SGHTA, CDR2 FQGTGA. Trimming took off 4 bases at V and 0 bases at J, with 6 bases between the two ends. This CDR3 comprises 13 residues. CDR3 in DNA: TGTGCCAGCAGCTCTTCAATGAACACTGAAGCTTTCTTT. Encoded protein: CASSSSMNTEAFF.

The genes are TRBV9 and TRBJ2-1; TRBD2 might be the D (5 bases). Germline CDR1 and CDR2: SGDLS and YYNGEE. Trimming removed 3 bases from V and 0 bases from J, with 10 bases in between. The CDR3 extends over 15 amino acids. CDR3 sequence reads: CASSAEDSSYNEQFF. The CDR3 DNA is TGTGCCAGCAGCGCGGAGGACTCCTCCTACAATGAGCAGTTCTTC.

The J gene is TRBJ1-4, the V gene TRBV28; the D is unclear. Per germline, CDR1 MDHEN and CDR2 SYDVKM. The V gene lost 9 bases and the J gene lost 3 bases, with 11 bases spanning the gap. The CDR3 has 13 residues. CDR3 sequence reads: CASKDGSNEKLFF. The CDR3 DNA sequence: TGTGCCAGTAAGGACGGATCTAATGAAAAACTGTTTTTT.

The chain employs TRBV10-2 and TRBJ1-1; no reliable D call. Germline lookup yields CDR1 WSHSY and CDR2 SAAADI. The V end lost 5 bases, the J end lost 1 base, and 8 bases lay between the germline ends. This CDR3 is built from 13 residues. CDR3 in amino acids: CASSKAGNTEAFF. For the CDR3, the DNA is TGCGCCAGCAGTAAGGCGGGGAACACTGAAGCTTTCTTT.

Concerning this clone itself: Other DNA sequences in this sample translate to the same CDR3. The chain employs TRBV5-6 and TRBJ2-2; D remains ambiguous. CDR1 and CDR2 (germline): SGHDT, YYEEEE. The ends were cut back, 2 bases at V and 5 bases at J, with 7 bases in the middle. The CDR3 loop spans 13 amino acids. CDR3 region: CASSLVVTGELFF. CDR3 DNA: TGTGCCAGCAGCTTAGTAGTAACCGGGGAGCTGTTTTTT.

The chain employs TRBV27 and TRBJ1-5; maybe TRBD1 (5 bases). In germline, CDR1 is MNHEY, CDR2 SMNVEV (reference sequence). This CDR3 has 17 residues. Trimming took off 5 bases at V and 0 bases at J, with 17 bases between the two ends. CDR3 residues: CASSPQGVTYSNQPQHF. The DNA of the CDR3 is TGTGCCAGCAGTCCCCAAGGGGTAACTTATAGCAATCAGCCCCAGCATTTT.

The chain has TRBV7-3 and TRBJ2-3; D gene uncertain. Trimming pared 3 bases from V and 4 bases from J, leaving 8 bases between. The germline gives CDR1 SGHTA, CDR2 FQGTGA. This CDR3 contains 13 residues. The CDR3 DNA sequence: TGTGCCAGCAGCTTTCCTGGGGCAGATACGCAGTATTTT. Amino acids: CASSFPGADTQYF. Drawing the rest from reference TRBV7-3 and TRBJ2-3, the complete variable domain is GAGVSQTPSNKVTEKGKYVELRCDPISGHTALYWYRQSLGQGPEFLIYFQGTGAADDSGLPNDRFFAVRPEGSVSTLKIQRTERGDSAVYLCASSFPGADTQYFGPGTRLTVL.

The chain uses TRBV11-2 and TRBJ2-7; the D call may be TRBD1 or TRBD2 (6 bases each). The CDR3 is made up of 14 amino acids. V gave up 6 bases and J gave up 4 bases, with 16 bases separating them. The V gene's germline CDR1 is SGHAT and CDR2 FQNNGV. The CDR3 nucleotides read TGTGCCAGCAGTCCGAGGGGGGAAAGGTACGAGCAGTACTTC. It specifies CASSPRGERYEQYF. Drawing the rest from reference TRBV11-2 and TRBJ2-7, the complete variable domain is EAGVAQSPRYKIIEKRQSVAFWCNPISGHATLYWYQQILGQGPKLLIQFQNNGVVDDSQLPKDRFSAERLKGVDSTLKIQPAKLEDSAVYLCASSPRGERYEQYFGPGTRLTVT.

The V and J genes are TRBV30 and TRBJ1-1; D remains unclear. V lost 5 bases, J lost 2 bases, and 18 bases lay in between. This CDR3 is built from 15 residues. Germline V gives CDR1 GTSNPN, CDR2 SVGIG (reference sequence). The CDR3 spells CAWVSLGGLNTEAFF. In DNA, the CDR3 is TGTGCCTGGGTGAGCCTTGGTGGACTCAACACTGAAGCTTTCTTT.

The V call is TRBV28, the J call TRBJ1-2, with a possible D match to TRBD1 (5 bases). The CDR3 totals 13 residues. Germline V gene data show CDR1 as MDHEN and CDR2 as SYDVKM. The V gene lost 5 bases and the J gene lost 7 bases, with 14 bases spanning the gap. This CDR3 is CASSQGRIGGYTF. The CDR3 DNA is TGTGCCAGCAGTCAGGGACGGATAGGTGGCTACACCTTC.

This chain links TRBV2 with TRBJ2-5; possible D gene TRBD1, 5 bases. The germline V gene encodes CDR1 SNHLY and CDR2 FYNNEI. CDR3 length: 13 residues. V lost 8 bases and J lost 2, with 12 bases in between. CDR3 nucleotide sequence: TGTGCCAGCGCCAAGGGGTTACAAGAGACCCAGTACTTC. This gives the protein CASAKGLQETQYF. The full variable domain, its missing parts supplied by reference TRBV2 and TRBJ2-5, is EPEVTQTPSHQVTQMGQEVILRCVPISNHLYFYWYRQILGQKVEFLVSFYNNEISEKSEIFDDQFSVERPDGSNFTLKIRSTKLEDSAMYFCASAKGLQETQYFGPGTRLLVL.

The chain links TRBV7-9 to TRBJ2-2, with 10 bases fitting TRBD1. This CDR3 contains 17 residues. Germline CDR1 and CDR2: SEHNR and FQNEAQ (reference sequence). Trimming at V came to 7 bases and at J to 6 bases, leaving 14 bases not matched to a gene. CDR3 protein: CASTNPGRTGGAGELFF. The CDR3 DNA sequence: TGTGCCAGCACTAACCCAGGGCGGACAGGGGGAGCCGGGGAGCTGTTTTTT. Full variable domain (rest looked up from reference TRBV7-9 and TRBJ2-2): DTGVSQNPRHKITKRGQNVTFRCDPISEHNRLYWYRQTLGQGPEFLTYFQNEAQLEKSRLLSDRFSAERPKGSFSTLEIQRTEQGDSAMYLCASTNPGRTGGAGELFFGEGSRLTVL.